This T cell receptor beta chain derives from a study of blood T cell repertoires in COVID-19. The CDR3 is made up of 15 amino acids. V shed 4 bases and J 4 bases; nucleotides not matched to a gene: 7. CDR1 is SGHAT, CDR2 FQNNGV, per germline. Sequencing was performed with immunoSEQ multiplex PCR; in TCRdb, only in-frame clones are kept and a portion is missing. This table holds roughly 150,000 clones, 70% to 90% found once. This clone was picked up many times. The chain recombines TRBV11-2 with TRBJ2-1, with 7 bases lining up with TRBD1. The source of this sequence is a woman of 80 years or more with COVID-19, enrolled during active disease. The sample taken for sequencing was peripheral blood. The CDR3 bases are TGTGCCAGCAGCTACTGGGACAGTACTTACAATGAGCAGTTCTTC. Translating it yields CASSYWDSTYNEQFF.